These 18 T cell receptor beta chains originate from one sample sequenced in a study of blood T cells in healthy people across ages. The second PCR ran roughly 7 to 12 cycles with a sample-barcoded 5' primer and J-beta primers. TCRdb passed the 5' RACE reads through MiXCR, listing each CDR3 protein once. The sample yields fewer than 2 million distinct CDR3 sequences, roughly two fifths seen once. Material: blood. These receptors all stem from a human donor in good health.

The chain combines TRBV20-1 with TRBJ1-2, with D possibly matching TRBD1 (5 bases). Per the germline V gene, CDR1 is DFQATT and CDR2 is SNEGSKA (reference sequence). V lost 5 bases and J 7 bases, leaving 14 bases between the germline ends. This CDR3 has 12 amino acids. The CDR3 loop is CSARTPGSGYTF. The CDR3, as DNA: TGCAGTGCTCGGACACCTGGGTCTGGCTACACCTTC.

This clonotype was found a few times. The CDR3 bases are TGTGCCAGCAGTCCCTTCGGGCCTGAGGTGGAGACCCAGTACTTC. Protein sequence: CASSPFGPEVETQYF. The chain carries TRBV28 and TRBJ2-5; no clear D gene. Trimming stripped 5 bases from V and 5 bases from J, with 18 bases between. CDR1 is MDHEN, CDR2 SYDVKM, per germline. The CDR3 sequence is 15 residues long.

V and J are TRBV9 and TRBJ1-2, with 7 nucleotides matching TRBD1. V lost 0 bases to trimming and J lost 6 bases; unmatched junction nucleotides: 8. CDR1 SGDLS and CDR2 YYNGEE come from the germline V gene. The CDR3 length is 15 residues. Here the CDR3 reads CASSVGDRVGDGYTF. The CDR3 nucleotides read TGTGCCAGCAGCGTAGGAGACAGGGTTGGGGATGGCTACACCTTC.

The chain links TRBV28 to TRBJ2-6; D is perhaps TRBD2 (6 bases). Germline values: CDR1 MDHEN, CDR2 SYDVKM. The V end lost 6 bases, the J end lost 1 base, and 16 bases lay between the germline ends. The CDR3 sequence is 17 residues long. CDR3 DNA: TGTGCCAGCAGACCCCGGGACTCTAAATCTGGGGCCAACGTCCTGACTTTC. It is translated as CASRPRDSKSGANVLTF.

This clonotype appeared a few times. J is TRBJ2-7 and V is TRBV28; TRBD1 might be the D (6 bases). Deletions cut 7 bases from V and 2 bases from J, with 15 bases between. CDR3 length: 14 residues. CDR1 MDHEN and CDR2 SYDVKM come from the germline V gene. In DNA, the CDR3 is TGTGCCAGCATTCAGGGGTCCGCGACCTACGAGCAGTACTTC. Translating gives CASIQGSATYEQYF.

V usage is TRBV20-1 and J usage is TRBJ1-5, with TRBD1 as a possible D gene (5 bases). In germline, CDR1 is DFQATT, CDR2 SNEGSKA (reference sequence). This CDR3 is built from 14 residues. The V end was cut by 1 base, the J end by 5 bases, with 12 bases between. CDR3 in amino acids: CSARGGGWDQPQHF. The CDR3 DNA reads as TGCAGTGCTAGAGGTGGGGGGTGGGATCAGCCCCAGCATTTT.

This clonotype was counted a few times. The chain uses TRBV29-1 and TRBJ1-1; D remains ambiguous. The CDR3 has 14 amino acids. V was shortened by 0 bases and J by 1 base, with 9 bases between the two germline ends. CDR1 is SQVTM and CDR2 is ANQGSEA in the germline V gene. Here the CDR3 reads CSVEDGLKNTEAFF. CDR3 nucleotide sequence: TGCAGCGTTGAAGATGGATTGAAGAACACTGAAGCTTTCTTT.

The chain combines TRBV2 with TRBJ1-5; weak D call: TRBD1 (5 bases). Trimming pared 8 bases from V and 7 bases from J, leaving 15 bases between. Germline values: CDR1 SNHLY, CDR2 FYNNEI. The CDR3 runs to 13 residues. CDR3 loop: CASQWQGEQPQHF. The CDR3 nucleotides read TGTGCCAGCCAGTGGCAGGGCGAACAGCCCCAGCATTTT.

Notes on this clonotype: One junction end does not reproduce the germline sequence, and a read error may be involved. The chain is built from TRBV20-1 and TRBJ1-2; D gene unclear. CDR3 length: 13 residues. Looked up from germline, CDR1 is DFQATT and CDR2 is SNEGSKA (reference sequence). The CDR3 DNA sequence: TGCAGTGCAAGAGGCGCCCCTAGAGATGGCTACACCTTC. Translated, it gives CSARGAPRDGYTF.

The chain has TRBV7-2 and TRBJ1-5; D unresolved. V was cut by 1 base and J by 8 bases, with 15 bases left in between. CDR1 is SGHTA, CDR2 FQGNSA, per germline. There are 15 residues in the CDR3. Here the CDR3 reads CASSLVRSTGKPQHF. CDR3 nucleotides: TGTGCCAGCAGCTTAGTCCGCTCCACTGGGAAGCCCCAGCATTTT.

A note on this clonotype: The germline gene is not matched at one end of the junction; a read error may be the cause. The chain links TRBV20-1 to TRBJ1-2, with D unresolved. CDR3 length: 14 residues. CDR1 DFQATT and CDR2 SNEGSKA come from the germline V gene (reference sequence). CDR3 sequence: CSARYRLANYGCTF. The CDR3 DNA follows: TGCAGTGCTAGATATCGTTTAGCTAACTATGGCTGCACCTTC.

This chain uses TRBV3-1 with TRBJ2-1, with D perhaps matching TRBD1 (6 bases). Trimming took 7 bases from V and 0 from J, leaving 13 bases between them. The germline V gene encodes CDR1 LGHDT and CDR2 YNNKEL (reference sequence). The CDR3 runs 15 residues. The chain's CDR3 is CASTRGLSSYNEQFF. As DNA, the CDR3 is TGTGCCAGCACCAGGGGCCTAAGCTCCTACAATGAGCAGTTCTTC.

This clonotype was observed a handful of times. This chain joins TRBV7-6 and TRBJ2-7; 7 bases agree with TRBD2. CDR3 length: 15 amino acids. The germline gives CDR1 SGHVS, CDR2 FNYEAQ. V lost 5 bases, J lost 3 bases, and 10 bases stayed unmatched. The CDR3 DNA reads TGTGCCAGCAGCCCGTCGGACACGGGGGGCTACGAGCAGTACTTC. As protein: CASSPSDTGGYEQYF.

The chain employs TRBV5-1 and TRBJ1-5; no reliable D call. Germline V CDR1 and CDR2: SGHRS, YFSETQ. V dropped 0 bases and J dropped 5 bases, with 12 bases sitting between them. The CDR3 is 15 amino acids. CDR3 amino acids: CASSLGGLGDQPQHF. Here the CDR3 DNA reads TGCGCCAGCAGCTTGGGAGGATTGGGAGATCAGCCCCAGCATTTT.

The chain joins TRBV12-3 or TRBV12-4 to TRBJ1-3, with 7 positions matching TRBD1. The CDR3 is made up of 15 amino acids. V lost 4 bases to trimming and J lost 4 bases; unmatched junction nucleotides: 7. CDR3 loop: CASSSGGGIGNTIYF. The CDR3 DNA reads as TGTGCCAGCAGTTCAGGGGGAGGCATAGGAAACACCATATATTTT.

This clonotype was seen at least ten times. J is TRBJ1-1 and V is TRBV20-1, with 7 bases lining up with TRBD1. Germline trimming cut 7 bases from V and 3 bases from J; bases unmatched to any gene: 2. CDR3 length: 11 residues. Per the germline V gene, CDR1 is DFQATT and CDR2 is SNEGSKA (reference sequence). Written as DNA, the CDR3 is TGCAGTGGTCAGGGGGACACTGAAGCTTTCTTT. Its protein product is CSGQGDTEAFF.

A note on this clonotype: A junction boundary mismatches the germline segment, possibly from a read error. J is TRBJ2-1 and V is TRBV11-2; unclear D gene. The germline V gene has CDR1 SGHAT and CDR2 FQNNGV. The CDR3 sequence is 14 residues long. This CDR3 reads CAGSLISRNNEQFF. CDR3 bases: TGTGCCGGCAGCTTAATATCCAGAAACAATGAGCAGTTCTTC. Supplemented by reference TRBV11-2 and TRBJ2-1, the full variable domain reads EAGVAQSPRYKIIEKRQSVAFWCNPISGHATLYWYQQILGQGPKLLIQFQNNGVVDDSQLPKDRFSAERLKGVDSTLKIQPAKLEDSAVYLCAGSLISRNNEQFFGPGTRLTVL.

This clonotype was counted between two and nine times. The V and J genes are TRBV29-1 and TRBJ2-3; TRBD2 matches at 7 bases. CDR1 is SQVTM, CDR2 ANQGSEA, per germline. With 5 bases clipped from V and 5 bases from J, the junction kept 10 bases outside the gene matches. This CDR3 spans 14 amino acids. The CDR3 sequence: CSVRPAGFLDTQYF. The CDR3 DNA sequence: TGCAGCGTTCGTCCAGCGGGGTTTTTAGATACGCAGTATTTT.